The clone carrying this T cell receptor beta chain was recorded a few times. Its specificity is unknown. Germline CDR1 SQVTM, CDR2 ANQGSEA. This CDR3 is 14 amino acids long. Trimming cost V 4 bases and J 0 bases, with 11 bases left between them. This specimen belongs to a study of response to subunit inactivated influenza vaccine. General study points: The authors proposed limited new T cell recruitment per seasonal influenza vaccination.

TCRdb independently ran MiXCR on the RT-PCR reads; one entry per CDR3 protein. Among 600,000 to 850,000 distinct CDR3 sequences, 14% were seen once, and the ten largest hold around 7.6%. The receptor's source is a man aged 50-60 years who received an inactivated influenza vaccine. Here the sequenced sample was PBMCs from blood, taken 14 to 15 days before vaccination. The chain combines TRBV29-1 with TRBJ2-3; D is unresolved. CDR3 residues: CSVGGGVSTDTQYF. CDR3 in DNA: TGCAGCGTTGGCGGTGGTGTTAGCACAGATACGCAGTATTTT.